This T cell receptor (beta chain) is drawn from a study of response to subunit inactivated influenza vaccine. Study-wide results and limits: The authors suggested that every seasonal influenza vaccination recruits few new T cells.

As concerns this clonotype: The antigen is unknown.

CDR1 and CDR2 (germline): SGHKS, YYEKEE (reference sequence). Trimming pared 0 bases from V and 3 bases from J, leaving 7 bases between. CDR3 length equals 13 residues. TCRdb re-called the RT-PCR reads with MiXCR, one entry per CDR3 protein. Of some 800,000 distinct CDR3 sequences in the sample, roughly 20% were seen once. The sequence was collected from a man aged 50 or older who received an inactivated influenza vaccine. The chain is built from TRBV5-5 and TRBJ2-7; D unclear. This specimen consisted of PBMCs from blood, obtained around 5 days after vaccination. The CDR3 DNA is TGTGCCAGCAGCTTGGACAATTTCTACGAGCAGTACTTC. Its translation: CASSLDNFYEQYF. The variable domain in full, completed from reference TRBV5-5 and TRBJ2-7, reads DAGVTQSPTHLIKTRGQQVTLRCSPISGHKSVSWYQQVLGQGPQFIFQYYEKEERGRGNFPDRFSARQFPNYSSELNVNALLLGDSALYLCASSLDNFYEQYFGPGTRLTVT.